The source of this T cell receptor (beta chain) is a study of blood T cell repertoires in COVID-19 (dated by TCRdb to the early 2020s). About the investigation overall: Samples from collaborators originated in the United States, Italy and Spain and spanned both the acute and convalescent phases of COVID-19. The prospective study material was composed of cDNA or gDNA derived from T cells, B-cell-depleted T cells, or PBMCs. Deeply sampled blood TCRbeta repertoires from subjects exposed to, actively infected with, or recovered from COVID-19 were included in the dataset. A freely available public database, intended as a resource for researchers studying the immune response to SARS-CoV-2, is where the repertoires were released. Samples came from the ongoing ImmuneRACE study (first 160 participants) plus 1,254 subjects from 6 global collaborators. Sample metadata almost always included a de-identified subject ID, COVID-19 status, age in years and sex. Where available, HLA class I and class II types were taken from metadata supplied by the sample provider and were not determined by assay-based typing.

Notes on this clone: The antigen it recognizes is unknown. Nothing much larger sits one base from this clone, and base qualities are not available.

General conclusions and limits of the study: Clinical and demographic metadata were provided uncurated, with the amount varying by source and participant.

CDR1 and CDR2 are read off the germline V gene (reference sequence) as MNHEY and SMNVEV. Counted from cysteine to phenylalanine, this CDR3 has 12 amino acids. The read is trimmed to its CDR3 DNA, 36 bases read in frame from base 1. Trimming costs V 5 bases and J 4 bases, and their ends lie 5 bases apart. Whole blood was collected in K2EDTA tubes by collaborating institutions according to the institutions' own protocols. For TCRbeta analysis, collaborators shipped samples in one of three forms: frozen whole blood, isolated PBMCs, or DNA extracted from either of those sample types. TCRbeta CDR3 regions were amplified from genomic DNA by means of the immunoSEQ Assay, a bias-controlled multiplex PCR. Processing in the source paper ran as follows. Within the assay, amplification of reference gene primers was used to estimate how many nucleated cells each sample contained. Sequence reads were collapsed and filtered to measure the absolute abundance of every unique TCRbeta CDR3 rearrangement. For each sample, productive Simpson clonality was calculated as the square root of Simpson's diversity index over productive rearrangements. In its TCRdb copy, this immuneACCESS table keeps in-frame sequences only and misses some clones. Where compared with another copy, unresolved V genes explain less than half of these, and the others have no known cause. V, J and clone size are taken as reported in that table, and D and trimming were inferred from the DNA itself. A total of approximately 64,000 clones appear in this sample, over 75% of them only once. The ten largest clones represent 3.5% to 4% of the sample.

The sample was peripheral blood. The chain couples TRBV27 to TRBJ2-2; there is no confident call for the D gene. This TCR was recovered from a man between 65 and 79 years old with acute or convalescent COVID-19. CDR3 loop: CASSLGTGELFF. The DNA sequence is given as TGTGCCAGCAGTCTAGGCACCGGGGAGCTGTTTTTT.